This is a list of T cell receptor beta chains from one sample in a study of Ad26.COV2.S vaccination and SARS-CoV-2 variants. The method was immunoSEQ multiplex PCR; TCRdb's version includes in-frame clones alone and lacks a portion of them. The table has some 290,000 clones, 86% seen once; the top ten hold 1.5% to 2.5%. Here the sequenced sample was peripheral blood, taken in a trial of Ad26.COV2.S vaccine versus placebo. The receptors shown here come from a person between 18 and 65 years old who received the Ad26.COV2.S COVID-19 vaccine or a placebo. Both conserved end residues are part of each CDR3. D genes are given only for firm matches. Rows may omit the clone size; those that give it use once, few, many or a size class.

D gene | clone size | J gene | V gene | CDR3 protein | CDR3 DNA
TRBD2 | . | TRBJ2-5 | TRBV5-1 | CASSQLLAGGQIPETQYF | TGCGCCAGCAGCCAACTTCTAGCGGGGGGCCAAATCCCCGAGACCCAGTACTTC
. | . | TRBJ2-5 | TRBV5-1 | CASSLVGAGQETQYF | TGCGCCAGCAGCTTGGTGGGTGCGGGGCAAGAGACCCAGTACTTC
TRBD1 | . | TRBJ2-1 | TRBV6-5 | CASSTGGWGNEQFF | TGTGCCAGCAGCACAGGGGGCTGGGGGAATGAGCAGTTCTTC
TRBD1 | few | TRBJ1-1 | TRBV27 | CASSMTGITEAFF | TGTGCCAGCAGTATGACAGGGATCACTGAAGCTTTCTTT
TRBD1 | . | TRBJ1-5 | TRBV7-9 | CASSWIQGDQPQHF | TGTGCCAGCAGCTGGATCCAGGGGGATCAGCCCCAGCATTTT
TRBD2 | once | TRBJ2-1 | TRBV9 | CASSVGLAGAGGEQFF | TGTGCCAGCAGCGTAGGGCTAGCGGGGGCCGGGGGTGAGCAGTTCTTC
. | . | TRBJ2-4 | TRBV30 | CAYRAAKNIQYF | TGTGCCTACCGGGCAGCCAAAAACATTCAGTACTTC
TRBD2 | . | TRBJ2-3 | TRBV6-5 | CASRGLAAPTDTQYF | TGTGCCAGCAGGGGACTAGCGGCACCCACGGATACGCAGTATTTT
. | . | TRBJ1-6 | TRBV2 | CASRELGQRSSPLHF | TGTGCCAGCAGGGAATTGGGTCAAAGGAGTTCACCCCTCCACTTT
TRBD1 | . | TRBJ1-6 | TRBV27 | CASTRRGNNSPLHF | TGTGCCAGCACCCGCAGGGGGAATAATTCACCCCTCCACTTT
. | . | TRBJ2-1 | TRBV3-1/TRBV3-2 | CASSQNLLYNEQFF | TGTGCCAGCAGCCAAAACCTACTATACAATGAGCAGTTCTTC
. | . | TRBJ1-2 | TRBV6-5 | CASSLSGIYGYTF | TGTGCCAGCAGTTTGTCAGGGATCTATGGCTACACCTTC
TRBD1 | . | TRBJ1-2 | TRBV4-3 | CASSQDPGGNYGYTF | TGCGCCAGCAGCCAAGATCCAGGGGGGAACTATGGCTACACCTTC
. | . | TRBJ1-5 | TRBV6-6 | CASRYNHNQPQHF | TGTGCCAGCAGATACAATCACAATCAGCCCCAGCATTTT
TRBD2 | . | TRBJ2-5 | TRBV30 | CAWRGGTSGTQYF | TGTGCCTGGAGGGGGGGGACTAGCGGGACCCAGTACTTC
TRBD1 | . | TRBJ1-1 | TRBV5-1 | CASSLGASGTGTEAFF | TGCGCCAGCAGCTTGGGGGCCTCCGGGACAGGGACCGAAGCTTTCTTT
TRBD1 | . | TRBJ1-1 | TRBV9 | CASSPKDREGTEAFF | TGTGCCAGCAGCCCAAAGGACAGGGAGGGCACTGAAGCTTTCTTT
TRBD1 | . | TRBJ1-5 | TRBV6-6 | CASTTGDAMPQHF | TGTGCCAGCACGACAGGGGATGCGATGCCCCAGCATTTT
. | . | TRBJ1-1 | TRBV28 | CASSFSRNTEAFF | TGTGCCAGCAGTTTTTCCCGGAACACTGAAGCTTTCTTT
TRBD1 | . | TRBJ2-3 | TRBV7-2 | CASSLAVGQTRTDTQYF | TGTGCCAGCAGCTTAGCCGTGGGACAGACTCGCACAGATACGCAGTATTTT
. | . | TRBJ2-5 | TRBV7-3 | CASSLGLGTAFQETQYF | TGTGCCAGCAGCTTAGGTCTCGGAACAGCGTTCCAAGAGACCCAGTACTTC
TRBD1 | . | TRBJ1-2 | TRBV6-2/TRBV6-3 | CASSTQTGNGYTF | TGTGCCAGCAGTACCCAGACAGGGAATGGCTACACCTTC
. | . | TRBJ1-2 | TRBV20-1 | CSARGDYGYTF | TGCAGTGCTAGAGGGGACTATGGCTACACCTTC
. | . | TRBJ1-6 | TRBV3-1/TRBV3-2 | CASRLGVDNSPLHF | TGTGCCAGCAGACTGGGGGTAGATAATTCACCCCTCCACTTT
. | . | TRBJ1-2 | TRBV6-5 | CASSRALPSNYGYTF | TGTGCCAGCAGTCGGGCCCTGCCCTCTAACTATGGCTACACCTTC
TRBD1 | . | TRBJ2-1 | TRBV11-2 | CASSAQGQSQFF | TGTGCCAGCAGCGCACAGGGGCAGAGCCAGTTCTTC
TRBD2 | . | TRBJ2-3 | TRBV30 | CAWSGIWGGRTDTQYF | TGTGCCTGGAGTGGGATTTGGGGAGGGCGCACAGATACGCAGTATTTT
TRBD2 | . | TRBJ2-2 | TRBV7-9 | CASSPRSGGMGGELFF | TGTGCCAGCAGCCCCCGTAGCGGGGGGATGGGCGGGGAGCTGTTTTTT
TRBD1 | . | TRBJ2-3 | TRBV27 | CASMMTGRTDTQYF | TGTGCCAGCATGATGACAGGGCGCACGGATACGCAGTATTTT
TRBD1 | once | TRBJ2-5 | TRBV18 | CASSLRPGQGGGGQETQYF | TGTGCCAGCTCACTTCGACCGGGACAGGGAGGGGGAGGGCAAGAGACCCAGTACTTC
. | . | TRBJ2-5 | TRBV9 | CASSPDPPRETQYF | TGTGCCAGCAGCCCGGACCCTCCGAGGGAGACCCAGTACTTC
. | . | TRBJ1-1 | TRBV2 | CASREVRGIASEAFF | TGTGCCAGCAGGGAGGTTCGGGGTATAGCGAGTGAAGCTTTCTTT
. | . | TRBJ1-1 | TRBV12-3/TRBV12-4 | CASSFFEGTEAFF | TGTGCCAGCAGTTTTTTCGAGGGTACTGAAGCTTTCTTT
. | . | TRBJ2-7 | TRBV6-5 | CASRAPKHSYEQYF | TGTGCCAGCAGGGCCCCGAAACACTCCTACGAGCAGTACTTC
. | . | TRBJ2-1 | TRBV5-1 | CASSPEGLPAKNEQFF | TGCGCCAGCAGCCCGGAGGGACTCCCAGCCAAGAATGAGCAGTTCTTC
TRBD1 | . | TRBJ2-3 | TRBV7-9 | CASSPGQKVVTDTQYF | TGTGCCAGCAGCCCGGGACAGAAGGTCGTCACAGATACGCAGTATTTT
. | few | TRBJ1-2 | TRBV5-1 | CASSEAGFGYTF | TGCGCCAGCAGCGAGGCAGGGTTTGGCTACACCTTC